The source of this TCR beta chain is a study of cytomegalovirus exposure and HLA in healthy donors. Study findings and constraints: Researchers counted around 180 TCR beta chains as cytomegalovirus-associated. Across donors, most TCRs were seen rarely, yet some public ones were widespread. In a later analysis, V- and J-gene trimming of beta chains associated with a DCLRE1C missense variant, replicated independently.

Germline-derived CDR1 and CDR2 are SGHRS and YFSETQ. This CDR3 has 14 residues. Trimming took off 2 bases at V and 0 bases at J, with 8 bases between the two ends. This clone was counted once. What it recognizes is unknown. Use of 60 Vbeta and 13 Jbeta primers characterized the PCR. Profiling relied on immunoSEQ multiplex PCR, and the TCRdb table lists in-frame clones only, not all of them. The table lists 75,000 to 100,000 clones, approximately 75% of them singletons. The chain employs TRBV5-1 and TRBJ2-5, with D tentatively TRBD1 (6 bases). Sequencing used PBMCs. This TCR came from a female donor in good health and CMV-seropositive. In DNA form, the CDR3 reads TGCGCCAGCAGCTTCCAGGGGAACCAAGAGACCCAGTACTTC. This sequence encodes CASSFQGNQETQYF.